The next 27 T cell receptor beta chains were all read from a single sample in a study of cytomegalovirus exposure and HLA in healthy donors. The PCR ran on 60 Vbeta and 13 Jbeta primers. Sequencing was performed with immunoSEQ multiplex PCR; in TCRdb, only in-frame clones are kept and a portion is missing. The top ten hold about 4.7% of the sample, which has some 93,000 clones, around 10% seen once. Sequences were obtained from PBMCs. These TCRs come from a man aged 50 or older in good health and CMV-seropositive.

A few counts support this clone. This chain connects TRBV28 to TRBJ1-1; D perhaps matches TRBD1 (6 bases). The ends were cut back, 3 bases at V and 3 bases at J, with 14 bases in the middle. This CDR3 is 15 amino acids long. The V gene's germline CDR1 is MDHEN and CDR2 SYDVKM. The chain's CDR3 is CASSFQGRGYTEAFF. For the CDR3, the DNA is TGTGCCAGCAGTTTCCAGGGGAGGGGTTACACTGAAGCTTTCTTT.

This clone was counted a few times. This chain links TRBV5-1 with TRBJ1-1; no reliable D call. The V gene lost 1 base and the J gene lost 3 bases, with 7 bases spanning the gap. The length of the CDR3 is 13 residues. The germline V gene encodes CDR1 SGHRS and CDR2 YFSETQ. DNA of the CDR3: TGCGCCAGCAGCTTGTTCCCCGACACTGAAGCTTTCTTT. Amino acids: CASSLFPDTEAFF.

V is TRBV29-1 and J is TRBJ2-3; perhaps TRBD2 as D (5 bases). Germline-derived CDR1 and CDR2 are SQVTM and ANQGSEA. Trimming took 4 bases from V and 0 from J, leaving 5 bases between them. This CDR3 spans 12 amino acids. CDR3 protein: CSVGGSTDTQYF. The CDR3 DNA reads TGCAGCGTTGGCGGGAGCACAGATACGCAGTATTTT.

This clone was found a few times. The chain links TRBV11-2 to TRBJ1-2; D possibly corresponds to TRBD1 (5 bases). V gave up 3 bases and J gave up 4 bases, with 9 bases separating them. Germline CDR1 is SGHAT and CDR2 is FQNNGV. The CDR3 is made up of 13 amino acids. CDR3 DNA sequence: TGTGCCAGCAGCTTTCGGGGGGTCTATGGCTACACCTTC. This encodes CASSFRGVYGYTF.

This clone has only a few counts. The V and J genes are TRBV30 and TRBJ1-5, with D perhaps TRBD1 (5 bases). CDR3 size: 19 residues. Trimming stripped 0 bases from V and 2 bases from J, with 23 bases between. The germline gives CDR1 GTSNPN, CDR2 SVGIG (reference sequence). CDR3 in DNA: TGTGCCTGGAGTGTAGCCCCCCGGGGGGGGTGGCCTGGCAATCAGCCCCAGCATTTT. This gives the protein CAWSVAPRGGWPGNQPQHF.

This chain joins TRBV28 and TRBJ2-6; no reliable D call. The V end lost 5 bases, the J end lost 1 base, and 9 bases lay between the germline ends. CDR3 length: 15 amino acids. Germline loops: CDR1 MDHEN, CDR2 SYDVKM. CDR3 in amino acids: CASSTTTSGANVLTF. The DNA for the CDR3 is TGTGCCAGCAGTACCACCACATCTGGGGCCAACGTCCTGACTTTC.

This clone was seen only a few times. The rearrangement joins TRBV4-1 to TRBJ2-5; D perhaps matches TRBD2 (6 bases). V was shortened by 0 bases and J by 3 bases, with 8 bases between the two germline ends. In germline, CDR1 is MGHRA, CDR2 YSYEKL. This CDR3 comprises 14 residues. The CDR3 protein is CASSQDPGEETQYF. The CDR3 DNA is TGCGCCAGCAGCCAAGACCCGGGGGAAGAGACCCAGTACTTC.

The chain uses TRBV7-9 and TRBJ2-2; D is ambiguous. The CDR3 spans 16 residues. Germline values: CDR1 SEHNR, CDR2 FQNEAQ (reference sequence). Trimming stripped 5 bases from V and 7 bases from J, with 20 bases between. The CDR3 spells CASSPPVGHPGGELFF. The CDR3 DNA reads TGTGCCAGCAGCCCCCCGGTCGGCCACCCGGGCGGGGAGCTGTTTTTT.

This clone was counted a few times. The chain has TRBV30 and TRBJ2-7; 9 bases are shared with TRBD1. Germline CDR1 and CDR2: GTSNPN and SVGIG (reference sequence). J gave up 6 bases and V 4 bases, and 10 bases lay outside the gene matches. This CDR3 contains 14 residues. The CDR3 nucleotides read TGTGCCTGGATGGCGGGACAGGGCTATGGCGAGCAGTACTTC. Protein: CAWMAGQGYGEQYF.

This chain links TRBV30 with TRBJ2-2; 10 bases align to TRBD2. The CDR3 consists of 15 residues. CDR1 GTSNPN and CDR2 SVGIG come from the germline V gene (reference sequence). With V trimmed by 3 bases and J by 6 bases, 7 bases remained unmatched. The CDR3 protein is CAWRSEAGGSGELFF. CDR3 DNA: TGTGCCTGGAGGTCTGAAGCGGGAGGGTCCGGGGAGCTGTTTTTT.

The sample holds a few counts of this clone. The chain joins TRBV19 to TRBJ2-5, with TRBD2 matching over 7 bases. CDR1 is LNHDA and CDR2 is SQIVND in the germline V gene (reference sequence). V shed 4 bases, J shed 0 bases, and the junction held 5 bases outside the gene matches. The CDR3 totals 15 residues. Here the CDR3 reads CASSSLAAYQETQYF. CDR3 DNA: TGTGCCAGTAGTAGCCTAGCGGCGTACCAAGAGACCCAGTACTTC.

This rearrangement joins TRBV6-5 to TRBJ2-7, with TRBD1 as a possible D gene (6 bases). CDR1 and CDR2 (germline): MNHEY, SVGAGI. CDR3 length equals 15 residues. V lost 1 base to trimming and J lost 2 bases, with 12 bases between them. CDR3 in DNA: TGTGCCAGCAGTTACTTTACAGGGCCTACCTACGAGCAGTACTTC. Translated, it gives CASSYFTGPTYEQYF.

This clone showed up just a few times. The CDR3 here is CASSAGQWGYGYTF. The DNA for the CDR3 is TGTGCCAGCAGCGCGGGACAGTGGGGATATGGCTACACCTTC. The rearrangement joins TRBV5-6 to TRBJ1-2; 7 positions agree with TRBD1. V was clipped by 4 bases and J by 5 bases; unmatched bases: 8. The CDR3 is 14 residues long. Germline V gives CDR1 SGHDT, CDR2 YYEEEE.

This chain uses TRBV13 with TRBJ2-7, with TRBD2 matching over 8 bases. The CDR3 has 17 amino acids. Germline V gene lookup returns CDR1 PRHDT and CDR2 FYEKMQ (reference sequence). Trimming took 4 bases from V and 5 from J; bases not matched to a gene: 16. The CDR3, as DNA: TGTGCCAGCAGCTCGAACGGCGGACGAGCGGGAGCGAACGAGCAGTACTTC. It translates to CASSSNGGRAGANEQYF.

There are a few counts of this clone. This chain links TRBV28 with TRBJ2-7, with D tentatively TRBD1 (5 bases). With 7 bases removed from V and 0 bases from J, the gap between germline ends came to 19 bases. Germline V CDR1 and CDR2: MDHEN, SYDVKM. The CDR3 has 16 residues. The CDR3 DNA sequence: TGTGCCAGCAACCCTGACGGACACAGGAGCTCCTACGAGCAGTACTTC. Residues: CASNPDGHRSSYEQYF. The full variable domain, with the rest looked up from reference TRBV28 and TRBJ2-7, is DVKVTQSSRYLVKRTGEKVFLECVQDMDHENMFWYRQDPGLGLRLIYFSYDVKMKEKGDIPEGYSVSREKKERFSLILESASTNQTSMYLCASNPDGHRSSYEQYFGPGTRLTVT.

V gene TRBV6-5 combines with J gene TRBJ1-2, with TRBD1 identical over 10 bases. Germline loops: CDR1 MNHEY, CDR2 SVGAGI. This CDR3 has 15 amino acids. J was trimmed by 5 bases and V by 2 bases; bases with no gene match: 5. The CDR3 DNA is TGTGCCAGCAGTTACGGACAGGGGGTAGGGTATGGCTACACCTTC. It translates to CASSYGQGVGYGYTF.

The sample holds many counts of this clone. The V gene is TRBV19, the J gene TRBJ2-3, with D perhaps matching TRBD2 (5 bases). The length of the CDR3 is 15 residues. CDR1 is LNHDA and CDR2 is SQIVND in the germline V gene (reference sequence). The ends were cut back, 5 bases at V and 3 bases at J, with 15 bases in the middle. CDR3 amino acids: CASSRTSRLTDTQYF. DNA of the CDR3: TGTGCCAGTAGTCGAACTAGTAGGTTAACAGATACGCAGTATTTT.

The CDR3 reads CASSLAGWETQYF. In DNA form, the CDR3 reads TGTGCCAGCAGCTTAGCGGGGTGGGAGACCCAGTACTTC. The rearrangement uses TRBV7-3 and TRBJ2-5, with a possible D match to TRBD2 (6 bases). V gave up 2 bases and J gave up 5 bases, with 9 bases separating them. Germline assignment: CDR1 SGHTA and CDR2 FQGTGA. The CDR3 consists of 13 residues.

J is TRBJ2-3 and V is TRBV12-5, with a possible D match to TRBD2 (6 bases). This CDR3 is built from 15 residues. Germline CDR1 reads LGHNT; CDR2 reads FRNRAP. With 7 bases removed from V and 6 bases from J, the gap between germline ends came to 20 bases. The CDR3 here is CASAVEGFAQDTQYF. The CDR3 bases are TGTGCTAGTGCCGTGGAGGGATTCGCACAGGATACGCAGTATTTT.

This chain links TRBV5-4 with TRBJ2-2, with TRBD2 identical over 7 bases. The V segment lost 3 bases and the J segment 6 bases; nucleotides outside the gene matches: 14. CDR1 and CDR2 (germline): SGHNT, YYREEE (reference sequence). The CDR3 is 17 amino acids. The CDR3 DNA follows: TGTGCCAGCAGCTCCGCTAGGGGCGGGAGTTCGGCCGGGGAGCTGTTTTTT. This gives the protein CASSSARGGSSAGELFF.

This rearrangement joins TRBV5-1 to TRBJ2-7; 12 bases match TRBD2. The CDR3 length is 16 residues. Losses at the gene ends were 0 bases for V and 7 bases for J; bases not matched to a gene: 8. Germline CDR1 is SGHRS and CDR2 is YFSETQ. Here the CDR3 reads CASSLEASGRAGEQYF. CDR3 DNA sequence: TGCGCCAGCAGCTTGGAGGCTAGCGGGAGGGCGGGGGAGCAGTACTTC.

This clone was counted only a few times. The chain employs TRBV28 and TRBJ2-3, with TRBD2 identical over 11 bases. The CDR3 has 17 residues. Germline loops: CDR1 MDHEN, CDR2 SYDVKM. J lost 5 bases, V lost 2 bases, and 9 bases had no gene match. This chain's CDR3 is CASSLPLAGGGKDTQYF. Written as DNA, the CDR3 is TGTGCCAGCAGTTTACCTCTAGCGGGAGGCGGGAAAGATACGCAGTATTTT. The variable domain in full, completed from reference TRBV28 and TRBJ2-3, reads DVKVTQSSRYLVKRTGEKVFLECVQDMDHENMFWYRQDPGLGLRLIYFSYDVKMKEKGDIPEGYSVSREKKERFSLILESASTNQTSMYLCASSLPLAGGGKDTQYFGPGTRLTVL.

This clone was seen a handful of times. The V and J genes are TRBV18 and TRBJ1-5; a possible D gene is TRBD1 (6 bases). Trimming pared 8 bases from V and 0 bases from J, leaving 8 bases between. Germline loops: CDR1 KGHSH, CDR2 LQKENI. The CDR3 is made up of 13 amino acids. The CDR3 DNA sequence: TGTGCCAGCCGACAGGATAGCAATCAGCCCCAGCATTTT. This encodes CASRQDSNQPQHF.

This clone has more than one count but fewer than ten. The chain's CDR3 is CASRRTGYAYNEQFF. The CDR3 region has the DNA TGTGCCAGCAGGCGGACAGGGTATGCCTACAATGAGCAGTTCTTC. The rearrangement joins TRBV2 to TRBJ2-1, with 8 bases identical to TRBD1. Germline values: CDR1 SNHLY, CDR2 FYNNEI. This CDR3 region has 15 residues. The J segment lost 2 bases and the V segment lost 6 bases, leaving 6 bases of the junction unmatched.

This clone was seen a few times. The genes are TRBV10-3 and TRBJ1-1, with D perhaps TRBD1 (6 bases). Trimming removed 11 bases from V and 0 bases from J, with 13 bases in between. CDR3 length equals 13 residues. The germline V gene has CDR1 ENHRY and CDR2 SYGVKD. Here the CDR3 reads CAAVTGLNTEAFF. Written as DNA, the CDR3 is TGTGCCGCCGTGACAGGCTTGAACACTGAAGCTTTCTTT.

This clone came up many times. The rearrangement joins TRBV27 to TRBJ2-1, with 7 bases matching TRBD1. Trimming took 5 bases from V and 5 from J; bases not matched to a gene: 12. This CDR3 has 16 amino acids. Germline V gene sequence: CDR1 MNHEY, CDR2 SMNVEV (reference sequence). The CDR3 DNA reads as TGTGCCAGCAGTCGATCCCTAGGGGGCGAGGACAATGAGCAGTTCTTC. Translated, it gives CASSRSLGGEDNEQFF.

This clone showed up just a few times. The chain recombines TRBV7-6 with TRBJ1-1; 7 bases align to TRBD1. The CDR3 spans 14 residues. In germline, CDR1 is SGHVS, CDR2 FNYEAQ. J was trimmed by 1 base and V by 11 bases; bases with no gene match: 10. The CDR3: CARSLRTGNTEAFF. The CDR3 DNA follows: TGTGCCCGATCTCTCCGGACAGGGAACACTGAAGCTTTCTTT.